Below are 5 T cell receptor beta chains sequenced from a single sample in a study of T cell repertoires in cytomegalovirus infection. No antigen has been assigned to these receptors. A single record per CDR3 protein comes from TCRdb applying MiXCR to the reads. The data contain around 300,000 distinct CDR3 sequences, under 25% of them singletons. Sequencing was performed on cultured PBMCs, taken from culture after CMV antigen stimulation. These receptors were taken from a human donor in good health (CMV status not recorded). Some clones in this sample may be carry-over from other donors' samples.

This clonotype appeared once. This sequence joins TRBV5-6 and TRBJ2-6; 12 bases are shared with TRBD1. CDR1 and CDR2 (germline): SGHDT, YYEEEE. J was trimmed by 4 bases and V by 4 bases; bases with no gene match: 6. The CDR3 runs to 17 residues. CDR3 nucleotide sequence: TGTGCCAGCAGCGCGGGACAGGGGGCACGAGGGGCCAACGTCCTGACTTTC. It encodes CASSAGQGARGANVLTF.

This clonotype was found many times. This chain connects TRBV7-3 to TRBJ1-1; perhaps TRBD1 as D (5 bases). There are 14 residues in the CDR3. The germline gives CDR1 SGHTA, CDR2 FQGTGA. Trimming pared 5 bases from V and 1 base from J, leaving 11 bases between. CDR3 bases: TGTGCCAGCAGCGCTGACAGCGGGAACACTGAAGCTTTCTTT. It encodes CASSADSGNTEAFF.

The chain combines TRBV27 with TRBJ1-2, with D unclear. With 5 bases removed from V and 6 bases from J, the gap between germline ends came to 13 bases. From germline, CDR1 is MNHEY and CDR2 SMNVEV (reference sequence). CDR3 length: 13 amino acids. CDR3 region: CASSAHGENGYTF. CDR3 DNA: TGTGCCAGCAGTGCCCACGGGGAGAATGGCTACACCTTC.

This clonotype was found a few times. The rearrangement uses TRBV5-4 and TRBJ2-1; TRBD2 matches at 9 bases. J lost 6 bases, V lost 0 bases, and 4 bases had no gene match. Germline V gives CDR1 SGHNT, CDR2 YYREEE (reference sequence). The CDR3 has 15 residues. For the CDR3, the DNA is TGTGCCAGCAGCTTGGGCGGGGGGGATTTCAATGAGCAGTTCTTC. Amino acids: CASSLGGGDFNEQFF.

The chain is built from TRBV28 and TRBJ1-1; D remains ambiguous. The CDR3 runs to 13 residues. V lost 6 bases, J lost 1 base, and 9 bases lay in between. In germline, CDR1 is MDHEN, CDR2 SYDVKM. The CDR3 DNA follows: TGTGCCAGCAGCCGTAACTGGAACACTGAAGCTTTCTTT. This codes for CASSRNWNTEAFF.